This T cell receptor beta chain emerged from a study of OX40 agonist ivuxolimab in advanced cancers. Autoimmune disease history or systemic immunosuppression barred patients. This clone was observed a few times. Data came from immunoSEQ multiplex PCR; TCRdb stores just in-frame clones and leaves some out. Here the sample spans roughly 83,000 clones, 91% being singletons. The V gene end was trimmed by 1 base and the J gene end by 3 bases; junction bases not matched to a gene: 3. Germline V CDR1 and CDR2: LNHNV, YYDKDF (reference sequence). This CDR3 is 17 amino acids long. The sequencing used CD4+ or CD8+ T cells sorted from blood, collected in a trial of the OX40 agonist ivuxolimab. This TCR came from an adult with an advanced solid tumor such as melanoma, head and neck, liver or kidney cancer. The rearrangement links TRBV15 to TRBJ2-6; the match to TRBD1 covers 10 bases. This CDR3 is CATSRADRGFGANVLTF. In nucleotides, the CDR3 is TGTGCCACCAGCAGAGCGGACAGGGGGTTTGGGGCCAACGTCCTGACTTTC.